This T cell receptor (beta chain) was profiled in a study of blood T cell repertoires in COVID-19. The assay was immunoSEQ multiplex PCR, and TCRdb's table has in-frame clones only and misses some. The table records approximately 97,000 clones, around 84% of them present only once. Trimming shortened V by 6 bases and J by 0 bases, and 14 bases separated the two germline ends. The germline gives CDR1 MDHEN, CDR2 SYDVKM. There are 15 residues in the CDR3. Sequencing used peripheral blood. This chain joins TRBV28 and TRBJ1-1; D is unclear. The clonotype originates from a human donor in a cohort sampled during active COVID-19. The CDR3 nucleotides are TGTGCCAGCAGAGAGTATCCCGTCGTGAACACTGAAGCTTTCTTT. Its translation is CASREYPVVNTEAFF.